These 12 T cell receptor beta chains were all obtained from the same sample, sequenced in a study. Tregs were sorted as CD4+CD25+CD127-/low cells. One entry per CDR3 protein, called by TCRdb with MiXCR from the 5' RACE reads. This table holds over 45,000 distinct CDR3 sequences, about 25% found once. Sequencing used tumor-infiltrating Tregs sorted from the breast tumor. The receptors come from a female donor with breast cancer.

Sample share makes this clonotype medium-sized. V usage is TRBV6-1 and J usage is TRBJ2-7, with TRBD1 as a possible D gene (5 bases). Per the germline V gene, CDR1 is MNHNS and CDR2 is SASEGT. The CDR3 loop spans 16 amino acids. Trimming took 6 bases from V and 3 from J, leaving 21 bases between them. CDR3 DNA sequence: TGTGCCAGCAGCGGATCCAGGGCCCTAAGGGACTACGAGCAGTACTTC. It specifies CASSGSRALRDYEQYF.

This rearrangement joins TRBV2 to TRBJ2-5; D is unresolved. In germline, CDR1 is SNHLY, CDR2 FYNNEI. The length of the CDR3 is 13 residues. Trimming shortened V by 1 base and J by 4 bases, and 7 bases separated the two germline ends. The CDR3 reads CASSEGPPETQYF. The CDR3, as DNA: TGTGCCAGCAGTGAAGGGCCCCCAGAGACCCAGTACTTC.

The chain carries TRBV7-3 and TRBJ2-1; no clear D gene. This CDR3 is built from 13 residues. V lost 4 bases and J 6 bases, leaving 10 bases between the germline ends. The germline V gene encodes CDR1 SGHTA and CDR2 FQGTGA. The CDR3 sequence: CASSSDSLNEQFF. CDR3 sequence (DNA): TGTGCCAGCAGCTCCGACTCGCTCAATGAGCAGTTCTTC.

A word on this clonotype: This may stem from a read error, because a much larger clone lies one nucleotide away. CDR3 in amino acids: CASRPTRTSLGQFF. CDR3 in DNA: TGTGCCAGCAGACCCACCCGGACTAGTCTCGGGCAGTTCTTC. This chain links TRBV7-2 with TRBJ2-1, with 7 bases fitting TRBD2. Germline V gene sequence: CDR1 SGHTA, CDR2 FQGNSA. The V gene end was trimmed by 6 bases and the J gene end by 12 bases; junction bases not matched to a gene: 14. This CDR3 contains 14 residues.

Only one count was recorded for this clonotype. The rearrangement links TRBV20-1 to TRBJ2-3; 8 nucleotides agree with TRBD2. Germline-derived CDR1 and CDR2 are DFQATT and SNEGSKA (reference sequence). The V segment lost 0 bases and the J segment 2 bases; nucleotides outside the gene matches: 7. The CDR3 runs to 16 residues. The CDR3 DNA follows: TGCAGTGCTAGAGACCGGGGGGGGTGGAACACAGATACGCAGTATTTT. Translating gives CSARDRGGWNTDTQYF.

About this clonotype: A much larger clone lies a single base off, so this may be a read error. The gene calls are TRBV5-5 and TRBJ2-7, with no clear D. The CDR3 length is 15 residues. Looked up from germline, CDR1 is SGHKS and CDR2 is YYEKEE (reference sequence). CDR3 region: CASCLAVSASYEQYF. In DNA, the CDR3 is TGTGCCAGCTGCTTGGCCGTTTCAGCCTCCTACGAGCAGTACTTC.

This clonotype is a singleton in its sample. The rearrangement links TRBV7-3 to TRBJ2-2, with 9 bases identical to TRBD2. This CDR3 has 14 residues. Germline V gives CDR1 SGHTA, CDR2 FQGTGA. J lost 6 bases, V lost 8 bases, and 7 bases had no gene match. CDR3 DNA: TGTGCCAGCGGCTCCGCTAGCGGGGCCGGGGAGCTGTTTTTT. Translating gives CASGSASGAGELFF.

This clonotype was seen a few times. This sequence joins TRBV5-1 and TRBJ2-1; 10 nucleotides align to TRBD2. Germline CDR1 is SGHRS and CDR2 is YFSETQ. J was trimmed by 8 bases and V by 0 bases; bases with no gene match: 11. The CDR3 sequence is 17 residues long. The CDR3 nucleotides are TGCGCCAGCAGCTTGGGGGTCCCTAGCGGGGGTAATTATGAGCAGTTCTTC. Protein sequence: CASSLGVPSGGNYEQFF.

The V call is TRBV6-5, the J call TRBJ1-4; possibly TRBD1 for D (6 bases). Germline V gene sequence: CDR1 MNHEY, CDR2 SVGAGI. V lost 2 bases to trimming and J lost 12 bases, with 22 bases between them. CDR3 length: 16 residues. The CDR3 here is CASSYPGGRGSRELFF. The CDR3 region has the DNA TGTGCCAGCAGTTACCCCGGGGGGCGCGGATCTAGAGAACTGTTTTTT.

This clonotype has more than one count but fewer than ten. The chain couples TRBV7-9 to TRBJ2-6; tentative D call: TRBD1 (6 bases). This CDR3 has 17 residues. V was shortened by 5 bases and J by 0 bases, with 14 bases between the two germline ends. Germline assignment: CDR1 SEHNR and CDR2 FQNEAQ (reference sequence). CDR3 residues: CASSPYTGFSGANVLTF. The CDR3 DNA follows: TGTGCCAGCAGCCCCTACACAGGGTTCTCTGGGGCCAACGTCCTGACTTTC.

This clonotype was recorded many times. CDR3 DNA: TGTGCCAGCAGCTGGATACAAGAGACCCAGTACTTC. Encoded protein: CASSWIQETQYF. The chain combines TRBV7-8 with TRBJ2-5; no clear D. The CDR3 consists of 12 residues. Germline V gene data show CDR1 as SGHVS and CDR2 as FQNEAQ. Trimming left V 4 bases short and J 2 bases short, with 5 bases between.

This clonotype was seen ten or more times. The chain couples TRBV5-1 to TRBJ2-2; 8 bases align to TRBD2. J gave up 5 bases and V 0 bases, and 6 bases lay outside the gene matches. Germline CDR1 SGHRS, CDR2 YFSETQ. CDR3 length: 16 residues. In DNA form, the CDR3 reads TGCGCCAGCAGCTTGGTAGCGGGGACCTGGACCGGGGAGCTGTTTTTT. Protein sequence: CASSLVAGTWTGELFF.